The T cell receptor beta chain under discussion was sequenced for a study of PD-1 blockade in classical Hodgkin lymphoma. This CDR3 has 13 amino acids. V gave up 5 bases and J gave up 5 bases, with 12 bases separating them. Germline V gene sequence: CDR1 MNHEY, CDR2 SVGAGI. Measured with immunoSEQ multiplex PCR; TCRdb has only the in-frame clones, and not every one. The sample lists about 20,000 clones, 70% to 80% occurring once. As to time point: cycle 4 day 1 (C4D1), after about 6 weeks of nivolumab. All patients relapsed after autologous stem cell transplantation, and brentuximab vedotin exposure varied. With magnetic negative selection, CD4+ T cells were purified from PBMCs that had been thawed. This clone has a handful of counts.

The source is a human donor with classical Hodgkin lymphoma. The chain employs TRBV6-5 and TRBJ1-1; D gene unclear. The sample was CD4+ T cells from blood, taken before the fourth cycle of nivolumab. Here the CDR3 DNA reads TGTGCCAGCAGTAGGGTTACGGGGACTGAAGCTTTCTTT. Translating it yields CASSRVTGTEAFF.